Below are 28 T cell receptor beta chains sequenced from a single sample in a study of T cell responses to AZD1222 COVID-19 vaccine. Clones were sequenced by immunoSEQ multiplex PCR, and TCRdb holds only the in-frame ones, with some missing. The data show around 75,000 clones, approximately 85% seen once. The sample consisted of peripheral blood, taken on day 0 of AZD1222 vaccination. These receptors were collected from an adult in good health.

CDR3 nucleotide sequence: TGTGCCAGCAGCAATGGGGGTGGGGTCGGTGCGTACAATGAGCAGTTCTTC. It encodes CASSNGGGVGAYNEQFF. The chain employs TRBV11-3 and TRBJ2-1; the D gene could be TRBD1 or TRBD2 (5 bases each). Between the trimmed V and J ends, which lost 5 bases and 4 bases, there was a span of 21 bases. This CDR3 region has 17 residues. Germline values: CDR1 SGHNT, CDR2 YENEEA.

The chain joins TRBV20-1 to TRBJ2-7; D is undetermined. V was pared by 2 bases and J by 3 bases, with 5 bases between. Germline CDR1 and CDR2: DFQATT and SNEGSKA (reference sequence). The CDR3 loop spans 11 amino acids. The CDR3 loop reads CSARPDYEQYF. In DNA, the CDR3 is TGCAGTGCTAGACCCGACTACGAGCAGTACTTC.

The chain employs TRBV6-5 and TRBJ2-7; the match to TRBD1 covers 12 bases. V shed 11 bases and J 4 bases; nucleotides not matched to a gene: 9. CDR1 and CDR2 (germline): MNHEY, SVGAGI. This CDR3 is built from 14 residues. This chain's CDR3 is CAGRAGQGAYEQYF. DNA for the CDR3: TGTGCCGGTAGGGCGGGACAGGGGGCGTACGAGCAGTACTTC.

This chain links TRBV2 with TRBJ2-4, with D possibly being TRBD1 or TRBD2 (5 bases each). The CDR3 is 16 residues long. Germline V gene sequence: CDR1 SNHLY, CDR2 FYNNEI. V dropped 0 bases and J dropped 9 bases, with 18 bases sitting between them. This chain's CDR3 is CASSEAPGRLLGIQYF. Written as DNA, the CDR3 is TGTGCCAGCAGTGAAGCGCCGGGGCGTCTTTTGGGCATTCAGTACTTC.

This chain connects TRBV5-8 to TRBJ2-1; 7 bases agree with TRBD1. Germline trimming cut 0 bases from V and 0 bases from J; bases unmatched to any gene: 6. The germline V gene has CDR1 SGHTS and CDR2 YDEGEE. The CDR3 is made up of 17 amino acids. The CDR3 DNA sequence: TGTGCCAGCAGCTTGGCCCTAGGGGACAGCTCCTACAATGAGCAGTTCTTC. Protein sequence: CASSLALGDSSYNEQFF.

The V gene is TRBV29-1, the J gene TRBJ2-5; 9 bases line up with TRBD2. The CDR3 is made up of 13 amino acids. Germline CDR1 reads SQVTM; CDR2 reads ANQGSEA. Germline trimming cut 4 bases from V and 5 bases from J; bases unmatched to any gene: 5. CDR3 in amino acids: CSVGRGGRETQYF. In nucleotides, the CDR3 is TGCAGCGTTGGGCGGGGGGGCCGCGAGACCCAGTACTTC.

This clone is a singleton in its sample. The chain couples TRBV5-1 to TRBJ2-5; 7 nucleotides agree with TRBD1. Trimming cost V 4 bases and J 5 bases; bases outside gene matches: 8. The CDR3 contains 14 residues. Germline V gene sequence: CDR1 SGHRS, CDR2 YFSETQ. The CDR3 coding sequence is TGCGCCAGCAGCGAGACAGGGATTCAGGAGACCCAGTACTTC. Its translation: CASSETGIQETQYF.

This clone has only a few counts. The chain's CDR3 is CACREGNTGELFF. The CDR3 DNA follows: TGTGCCTGCAGGGAGGGGAACACCGGGGAGCTGTTTTTT. The V and J genes are TRBV24-1 and TRBJ2-2; 7 bases map to TRBD2. The CDR3 length is 13 residues. In germline, CDR1 is KGHDR, CDR2 SFDVKD. V was pared by 12 bases and J by 1 base, with 4 bases of the junction left unmatched.

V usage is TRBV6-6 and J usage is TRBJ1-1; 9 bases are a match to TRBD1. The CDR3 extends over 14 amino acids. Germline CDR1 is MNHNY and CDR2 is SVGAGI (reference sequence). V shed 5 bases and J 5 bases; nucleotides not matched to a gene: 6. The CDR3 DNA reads TGTGCCAGCAGTCTACAGGGGGCACAAACTGAAGCTTTCTTT. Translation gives CASSLQGAQTEAFF.

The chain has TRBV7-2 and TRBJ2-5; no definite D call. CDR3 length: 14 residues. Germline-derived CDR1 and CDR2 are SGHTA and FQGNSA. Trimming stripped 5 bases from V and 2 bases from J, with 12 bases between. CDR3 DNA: TGTGCCAGCAGCCGCATGGTGGGTCAAGAGACCCAGTACTTC. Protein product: CASSRMVGQETQYF.

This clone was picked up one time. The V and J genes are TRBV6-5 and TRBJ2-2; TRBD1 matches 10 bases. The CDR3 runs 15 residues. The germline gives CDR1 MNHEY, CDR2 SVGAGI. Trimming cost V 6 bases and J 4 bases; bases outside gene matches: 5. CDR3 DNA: TGTGCCAGCAGGCCGACAGGGGGCACCACCGGGGAGCTGTTTTTT. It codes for CASRPTGGTTGELFF.

The CDR3 DNA reads TGTGCCAGCAGTTACCCGAACCGTGGAGGCTACACCTTC. It is translated as CASSYPNRGGYTF. This rearrangement joins TRBV6-2 or TRBV6-3 to TRBJ1-2; D not certain. Trimming pared 2 bases from V and 8 bases from J, leaving 12 bases between. Germline V gene data show CDR1 as MNHEY and CDR2 as SVGEGT. This CDR3 has 13 amino acids.

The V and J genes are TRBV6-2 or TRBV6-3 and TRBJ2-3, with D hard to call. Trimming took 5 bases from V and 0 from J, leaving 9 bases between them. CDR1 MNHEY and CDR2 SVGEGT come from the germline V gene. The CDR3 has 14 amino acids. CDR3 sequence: CASSPTGSTDTQYF. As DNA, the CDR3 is TGTGCCAGCAGTCCGACCGGGAGCACAGATACGCAGTATTTT.

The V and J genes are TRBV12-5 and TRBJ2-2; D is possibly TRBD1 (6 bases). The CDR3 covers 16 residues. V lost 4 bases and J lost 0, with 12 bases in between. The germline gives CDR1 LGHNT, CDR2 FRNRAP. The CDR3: CASGSLRTANTGELFF. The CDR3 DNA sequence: TGTGCTAGTGGTTCCCTCCGGACAGCGAACACCGGGGAGCTGTTTTTT.

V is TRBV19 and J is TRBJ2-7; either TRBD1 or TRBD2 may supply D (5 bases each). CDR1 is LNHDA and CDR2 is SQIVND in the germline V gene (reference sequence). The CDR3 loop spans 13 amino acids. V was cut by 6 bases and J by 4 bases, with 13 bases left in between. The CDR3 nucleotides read TGTGCCAGTAGCACCGGGACGTCGTACGAGCAGTACTTC. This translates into CASSTGTSYEQYF.

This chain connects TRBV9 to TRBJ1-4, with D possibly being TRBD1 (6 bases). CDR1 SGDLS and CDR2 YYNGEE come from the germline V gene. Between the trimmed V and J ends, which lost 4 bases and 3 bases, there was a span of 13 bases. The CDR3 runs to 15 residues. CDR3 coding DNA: TGTGCCAGCAGCATACAGGGAGCAGCTAATGAAAAACTGTTTTTT. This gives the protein CASSIQGAANEKLFF. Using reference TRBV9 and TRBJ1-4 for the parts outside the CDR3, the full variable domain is DSGVTQTPKHLITATGQRVTLRCSPRSGDLSVYWYQQSLDQGLQFLIQYYNGEERAKGNILERFSAQQFPDLHSELNLSSLELGDSALYFCASSIQGAANEKLFFGSGTQLSVL.

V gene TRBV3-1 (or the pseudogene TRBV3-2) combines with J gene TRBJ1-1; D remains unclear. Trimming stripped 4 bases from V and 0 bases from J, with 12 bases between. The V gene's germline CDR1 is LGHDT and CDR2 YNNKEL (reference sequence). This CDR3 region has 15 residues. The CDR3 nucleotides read TGTGCCAGCAGCCCCCAGCCACAGCTGAACACTGAAGCTTTCTTT. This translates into CASSPQPQLNTEAFF.

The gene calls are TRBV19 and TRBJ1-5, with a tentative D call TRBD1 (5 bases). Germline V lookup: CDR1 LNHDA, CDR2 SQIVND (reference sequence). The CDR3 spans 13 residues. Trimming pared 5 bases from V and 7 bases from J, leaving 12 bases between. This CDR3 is CASSPGHGQPQHF. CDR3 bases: TGTGCCAGTAGTCCTGGACACGGCCAGCCCCAGCATTTT.

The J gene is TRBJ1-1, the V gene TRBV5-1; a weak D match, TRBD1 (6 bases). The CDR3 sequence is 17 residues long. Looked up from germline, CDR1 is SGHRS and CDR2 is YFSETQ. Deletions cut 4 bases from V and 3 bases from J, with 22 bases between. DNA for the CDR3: TGCGCCAGCAGCCGGGGGGCCGCCGTTACAGGCGACACTGAAGCTTTCTTT. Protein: CASSRGAAVTGDTEAFF.

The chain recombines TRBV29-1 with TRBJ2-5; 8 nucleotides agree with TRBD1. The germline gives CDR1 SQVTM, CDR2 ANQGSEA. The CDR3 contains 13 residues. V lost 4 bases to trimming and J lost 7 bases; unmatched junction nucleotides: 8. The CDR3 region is CSVVGGQGVTQYF. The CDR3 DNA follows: TGCAGCGTTGTTGGAGGACAGGGTGTGACCCAGTACTTC.

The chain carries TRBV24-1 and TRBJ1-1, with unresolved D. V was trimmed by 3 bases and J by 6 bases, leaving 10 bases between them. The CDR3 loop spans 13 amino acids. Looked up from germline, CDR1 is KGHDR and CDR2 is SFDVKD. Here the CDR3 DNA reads TGTGCCACCAGTGATCCTTACGTATCTGAAGCTTTCTTT. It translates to CATSDPYVSEAFF.

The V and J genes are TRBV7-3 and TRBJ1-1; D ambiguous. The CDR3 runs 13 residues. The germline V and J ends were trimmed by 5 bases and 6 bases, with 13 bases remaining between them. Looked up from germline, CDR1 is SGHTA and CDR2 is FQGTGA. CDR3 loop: CASSPGGFPEAFF. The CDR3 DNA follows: TGTGCCAGCAGCCCCGGCGGGTTCCCTGAAGCTTTCTTT.

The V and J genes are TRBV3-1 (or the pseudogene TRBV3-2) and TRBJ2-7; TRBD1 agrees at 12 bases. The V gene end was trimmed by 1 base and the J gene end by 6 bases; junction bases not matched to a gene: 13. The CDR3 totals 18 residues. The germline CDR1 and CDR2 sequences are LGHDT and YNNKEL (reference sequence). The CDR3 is CASSQVSGTGGYQREQYF. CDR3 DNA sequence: TGTGCCAGCAGCCAAGTCAGCGGGACAGGGGGCTATCAGCGCGAGCAGTACTTC.

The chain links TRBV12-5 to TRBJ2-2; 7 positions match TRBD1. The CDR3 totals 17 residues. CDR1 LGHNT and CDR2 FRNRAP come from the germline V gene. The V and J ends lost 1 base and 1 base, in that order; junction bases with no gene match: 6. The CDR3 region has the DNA TGTGCTAGTGGTTTGGGGGGGACAGTATTGAACACCGGGGAGCTGTTTTTT. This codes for CASGLGGTVLNTGELFF.

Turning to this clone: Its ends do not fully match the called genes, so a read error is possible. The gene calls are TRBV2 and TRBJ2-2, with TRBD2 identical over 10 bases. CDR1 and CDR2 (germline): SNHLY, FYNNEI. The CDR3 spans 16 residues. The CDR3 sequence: CARRSPSGGAPGELFF. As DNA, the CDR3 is TGTGCCCGCAGGTCTCCGAGCGGGGGGGCACCGGGGGAGCTGTTTTTT.

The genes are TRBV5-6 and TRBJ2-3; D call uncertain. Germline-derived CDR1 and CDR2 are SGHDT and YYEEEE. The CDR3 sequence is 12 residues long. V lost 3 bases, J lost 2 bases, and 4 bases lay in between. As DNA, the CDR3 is TGTGCCAGCAGCTCGGACACAGATACGCAGTATTTT. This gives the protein CASSSDTDTQYF.

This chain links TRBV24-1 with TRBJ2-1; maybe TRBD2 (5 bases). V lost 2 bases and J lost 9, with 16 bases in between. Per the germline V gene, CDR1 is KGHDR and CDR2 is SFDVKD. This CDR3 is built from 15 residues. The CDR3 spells CATSDWPSGETEQFF. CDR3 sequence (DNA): TGTGCCACCAGTGATTGGCCTAGTGGGGAGACTGAGCAGTTCTTC.

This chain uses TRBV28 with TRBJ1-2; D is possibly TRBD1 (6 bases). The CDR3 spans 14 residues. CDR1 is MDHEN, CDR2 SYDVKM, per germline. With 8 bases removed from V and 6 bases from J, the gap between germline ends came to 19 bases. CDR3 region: CASENPRGLDGYTF. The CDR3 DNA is TGTGCCAGCGAAAACCCCAGGGGTCTGGATGGCTACACCTTC.